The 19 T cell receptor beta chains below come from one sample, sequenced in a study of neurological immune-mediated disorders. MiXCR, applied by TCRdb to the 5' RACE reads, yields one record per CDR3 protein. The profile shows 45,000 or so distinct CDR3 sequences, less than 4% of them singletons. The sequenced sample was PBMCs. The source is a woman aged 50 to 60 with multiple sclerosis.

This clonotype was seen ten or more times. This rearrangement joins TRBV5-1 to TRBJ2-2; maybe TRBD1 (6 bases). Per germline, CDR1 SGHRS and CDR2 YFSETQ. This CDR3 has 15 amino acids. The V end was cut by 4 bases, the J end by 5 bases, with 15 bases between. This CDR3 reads CASSQTGLGTGELFF. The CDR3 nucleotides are TGCGCCAGCAGCCAGACAGGCTTGGGGACCGGGGAGCTGTTTTTT.

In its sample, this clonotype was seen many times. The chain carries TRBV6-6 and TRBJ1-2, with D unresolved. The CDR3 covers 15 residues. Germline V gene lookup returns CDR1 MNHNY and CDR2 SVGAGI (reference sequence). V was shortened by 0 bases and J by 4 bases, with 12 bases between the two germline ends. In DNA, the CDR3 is TGTGCCAGCAGTTACTCTGCAGGCCTCGGCTATGGCTACACCTTC. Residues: CASSYSAGLGYGYTF.

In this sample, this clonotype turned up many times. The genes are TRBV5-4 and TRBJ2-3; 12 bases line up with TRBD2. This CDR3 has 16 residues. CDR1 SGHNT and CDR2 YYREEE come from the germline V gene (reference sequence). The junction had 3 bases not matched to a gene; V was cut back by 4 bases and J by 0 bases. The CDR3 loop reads CASSGGTSGSTDTQYF. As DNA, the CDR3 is TGTGCCAGCAGCGGCGGGACTAGCGGGAGCACAGATACGCAGTATTTT.

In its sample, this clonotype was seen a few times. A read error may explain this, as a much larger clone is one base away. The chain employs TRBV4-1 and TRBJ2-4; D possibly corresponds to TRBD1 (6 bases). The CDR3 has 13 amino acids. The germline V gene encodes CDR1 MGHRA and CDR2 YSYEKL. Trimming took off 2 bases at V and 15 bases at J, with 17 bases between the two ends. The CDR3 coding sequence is TGCGCCAGCAGCCAACGGACAGAAATAGCGAGGTACTTC. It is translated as CASSQRTEIARYF.

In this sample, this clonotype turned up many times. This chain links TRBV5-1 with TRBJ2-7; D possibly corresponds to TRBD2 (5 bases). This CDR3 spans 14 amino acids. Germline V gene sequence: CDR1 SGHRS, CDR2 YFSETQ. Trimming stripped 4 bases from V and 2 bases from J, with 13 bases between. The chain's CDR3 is CASSRGTVPYEQYF. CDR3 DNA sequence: TGCGCCAGCAGCCGGGGAACAGTCCCCTACGAGCAGTACTTC.

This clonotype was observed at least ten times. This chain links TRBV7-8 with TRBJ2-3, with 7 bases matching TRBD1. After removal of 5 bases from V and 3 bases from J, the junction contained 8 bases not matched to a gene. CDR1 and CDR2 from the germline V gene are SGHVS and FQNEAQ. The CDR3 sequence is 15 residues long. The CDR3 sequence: CASSPRGGQTDTQYF. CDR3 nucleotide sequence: TGTGCCAGCAGCCCTAGAGGGGGCCAAACAGATACGCAGTATTTT.

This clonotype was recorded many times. CDR3 in amino acids: CSASQRTSGITDTQYF. CDR3 sequence (DNA): TGCAGTGCCAGCCAACGGACTAGTGGGATTACAGATACGCAGTATTTT. The rearrangement links TRBV20-1 to TRBJ2-3, with 7 bases fitting TRBD2. Trimming cost V 6 bases and J 3 bases; bases outside gene matches: 15. This CDR3 has 16 amino acids. The V gene's germline CDR1 is DFQATT and CDR2 SNEGSKA (reference sequence).

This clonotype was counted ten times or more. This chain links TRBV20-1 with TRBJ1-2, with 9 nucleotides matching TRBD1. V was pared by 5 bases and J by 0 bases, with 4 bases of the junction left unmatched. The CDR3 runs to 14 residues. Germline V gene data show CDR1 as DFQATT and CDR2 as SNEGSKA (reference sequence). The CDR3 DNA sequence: TGCAGTGCTTCGCGACAGGGGGCTAACTATGGCTACACCTTC. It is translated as CSASRQGANYGYTF.

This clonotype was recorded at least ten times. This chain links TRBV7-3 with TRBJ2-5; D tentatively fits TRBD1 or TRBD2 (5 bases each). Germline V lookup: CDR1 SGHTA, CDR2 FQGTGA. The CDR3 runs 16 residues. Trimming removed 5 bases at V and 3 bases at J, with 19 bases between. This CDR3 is CASSPLGVGMKETQYF. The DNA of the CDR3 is TGTGCCAGCAGCCCGCTGGGGGTAGGGATGAAAGAGACCCAGTACTTC.

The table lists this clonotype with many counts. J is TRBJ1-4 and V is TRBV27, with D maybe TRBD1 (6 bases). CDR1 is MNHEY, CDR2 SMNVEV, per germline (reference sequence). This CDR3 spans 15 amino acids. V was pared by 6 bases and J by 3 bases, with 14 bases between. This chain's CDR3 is CASSLGGTSNEKLFF. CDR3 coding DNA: TGTGCCAGCAGCCTAGGGGGGACATCTAATGAAAAACTGTTTTTT.

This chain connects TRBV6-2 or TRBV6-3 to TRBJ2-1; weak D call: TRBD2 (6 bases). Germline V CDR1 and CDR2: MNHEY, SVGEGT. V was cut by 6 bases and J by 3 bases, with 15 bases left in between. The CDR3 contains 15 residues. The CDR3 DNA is TGTGCCAGCAGCCACGGGGGAGGTGGCTACAATGAGCAGTTCTTC. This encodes CASSHGGGGYNEQFF.

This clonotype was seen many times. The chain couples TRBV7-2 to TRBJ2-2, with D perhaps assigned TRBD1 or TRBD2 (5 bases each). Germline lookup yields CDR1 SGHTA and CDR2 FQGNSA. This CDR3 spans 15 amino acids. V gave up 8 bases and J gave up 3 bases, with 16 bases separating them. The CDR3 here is CASGLGVVHTGELFF. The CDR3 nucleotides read TGTGCCAGCGGACTGGGGGTTGTTCACACCGGGGAGCTGTTTTTT.

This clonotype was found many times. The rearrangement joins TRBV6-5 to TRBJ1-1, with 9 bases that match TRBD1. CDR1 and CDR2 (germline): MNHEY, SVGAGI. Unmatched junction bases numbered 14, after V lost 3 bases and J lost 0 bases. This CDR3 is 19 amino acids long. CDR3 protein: CASSYYPPGQGFMNTEAFF. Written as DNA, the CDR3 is TGTGCCAGCAGTTATTACCCACCAGGACAGGGGTTTATGAACACTGAAGCTTTCTTT.

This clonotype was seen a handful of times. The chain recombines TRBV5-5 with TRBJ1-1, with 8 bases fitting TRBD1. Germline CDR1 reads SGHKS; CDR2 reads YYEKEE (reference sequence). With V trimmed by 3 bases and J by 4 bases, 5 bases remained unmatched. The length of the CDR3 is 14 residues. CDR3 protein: CASSWTGRSTEAFF. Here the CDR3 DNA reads TGTGCCAGCAGCTGGACAGGGCGGAGCACTGAAGCTTTCTTT.

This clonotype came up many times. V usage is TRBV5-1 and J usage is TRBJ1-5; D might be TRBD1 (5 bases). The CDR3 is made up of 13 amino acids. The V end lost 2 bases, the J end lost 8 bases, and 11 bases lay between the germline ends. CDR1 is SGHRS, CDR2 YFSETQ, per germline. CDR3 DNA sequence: TGCGCCAGCAGCTTCGGCGGGACGGAGCCCCAGCATTTT. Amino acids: CASSFGGTEPQHF.

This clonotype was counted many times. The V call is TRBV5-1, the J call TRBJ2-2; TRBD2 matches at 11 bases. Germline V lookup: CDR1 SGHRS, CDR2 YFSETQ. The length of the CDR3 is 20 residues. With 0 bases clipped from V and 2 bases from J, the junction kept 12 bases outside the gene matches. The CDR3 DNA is TGCGCCAGCAGCTTGGATTTCTCGACTAGCGGGGAGACTAACACCGGGGAGCTGTTTTTT. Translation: CASSLDFSTSGETNTGELFF.

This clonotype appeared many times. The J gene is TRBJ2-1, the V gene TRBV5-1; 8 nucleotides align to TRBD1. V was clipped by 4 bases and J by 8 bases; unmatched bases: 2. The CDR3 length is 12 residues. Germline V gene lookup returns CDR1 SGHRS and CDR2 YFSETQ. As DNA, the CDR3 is TGCGCCAGCAGCGTGGACAGGGATGAGCAGTTCTTC. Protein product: CASSVDRDEQFF.

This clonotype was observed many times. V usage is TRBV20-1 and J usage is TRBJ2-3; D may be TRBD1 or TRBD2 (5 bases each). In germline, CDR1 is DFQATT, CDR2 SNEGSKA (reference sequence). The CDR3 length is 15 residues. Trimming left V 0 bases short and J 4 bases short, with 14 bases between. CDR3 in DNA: TGCAGTGCTAGAGATCGGGGCCTACCGGCAGATACGCAGTATTTT. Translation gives CSARDRGLPADTQYF.

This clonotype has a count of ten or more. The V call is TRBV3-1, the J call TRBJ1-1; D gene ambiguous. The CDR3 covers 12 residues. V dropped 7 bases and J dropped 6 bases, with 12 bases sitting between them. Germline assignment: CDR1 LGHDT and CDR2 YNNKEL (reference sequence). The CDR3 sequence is CASTRGRAEAFF. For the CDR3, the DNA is TGTGCCAGCACCCGGGGTCGCGCTGAAGCTTTCTTT. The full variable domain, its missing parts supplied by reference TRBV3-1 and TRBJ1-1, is DTAVSQTPKYLVTQMGNDKSIKCEQNLGHDTMYWYKQDSKKFLKIMFSYNNKELIINETVPNRFSPKSPDKAHLNLHINSLELGDSAVYFCASTRGRAEAFFGQGTRLTVV.